Given below is one TCR beta chain in context. The ends were cut back, 1 base at V and 1 base at J, with 10 bases in the middle. CDR1 is DFQATT and CDR2 is SNEGSKA in the germline V gene (reference sequence). The CDR3 loop spans 14 amino acids. The sample originates from a study of T-cell memory formation after mild COVID-19. Barcoded TCR alpha and TCR beta cDNA libraries with UMIs came from 5'RACE using constant-segment primers. MiXCR was run by TCRdb on the 5' RACE reads, yielding one entry per CDR3 protein. The data show hundreds of thousands of distinct CDR3 sequences, approximately 15% seen once. The chain uses TRBV20-1 and TRBJ1-1, with D possibly being TRBD1 (5 bases). This TCR derives from a man between 18 and 35 years old who had mild COVID-19 (a few samples of this study predate the infection). Cell type and time point are not known. The sequencing sample was made of PBMCs or a T cell subset sorted from them (not recorded which). This CDR3 reads CSARGGERNTEAFF. Here the CDR3 DNA reads TGCAGTGCTAGAGGGGGGGAGAGGAACACTGAAGCTTTCTTT.